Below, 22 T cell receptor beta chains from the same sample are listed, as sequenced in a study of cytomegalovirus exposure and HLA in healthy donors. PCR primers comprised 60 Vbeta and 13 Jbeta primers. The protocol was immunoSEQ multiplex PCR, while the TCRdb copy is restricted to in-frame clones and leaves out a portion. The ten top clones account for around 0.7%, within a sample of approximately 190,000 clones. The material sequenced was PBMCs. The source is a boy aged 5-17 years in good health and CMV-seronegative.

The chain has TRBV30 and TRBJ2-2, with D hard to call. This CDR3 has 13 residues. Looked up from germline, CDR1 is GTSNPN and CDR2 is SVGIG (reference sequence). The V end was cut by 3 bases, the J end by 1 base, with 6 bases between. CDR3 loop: CAWRPENTGELFF. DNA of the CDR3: TGTGCCTGGAGACCAGAGAACACCGGGGAGCTGTTTTTT.

Written as DNA, the CDR3 is TGTGCCTGGAGTCTGGCGGGATCAGGGCAAGGCTACACCTTC. Translated: CAWSLAGSGQGYTF. The rearrangement joins TRBV30 to TRBJ1-2; possible D gene TRBD1, 5 bases. This CDR3 is built from 14 residues. Germline V CDR1 and CDR2: GTSNPN, SVGIG (reference sequence). The V gene lost 2 bases and the J gene lost 8 bases, with 18 bases spanning the gap.

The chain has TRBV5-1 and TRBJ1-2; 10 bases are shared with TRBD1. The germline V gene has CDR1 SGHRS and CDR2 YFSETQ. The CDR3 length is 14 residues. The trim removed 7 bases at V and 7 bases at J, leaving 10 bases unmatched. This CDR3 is CASEPGQGKGGYTF. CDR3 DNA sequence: TGCGCCAGCGAACCGGGACAGGGGAAGGGTGGCTACACCTTC.

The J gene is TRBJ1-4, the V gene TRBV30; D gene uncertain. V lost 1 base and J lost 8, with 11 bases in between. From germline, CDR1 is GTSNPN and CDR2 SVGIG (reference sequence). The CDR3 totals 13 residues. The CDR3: CAWSGRGGEKLFF. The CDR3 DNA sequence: TGTGCCTGGAGTGGCCGGGGAGGCGAAAAACTGTTTTTT.

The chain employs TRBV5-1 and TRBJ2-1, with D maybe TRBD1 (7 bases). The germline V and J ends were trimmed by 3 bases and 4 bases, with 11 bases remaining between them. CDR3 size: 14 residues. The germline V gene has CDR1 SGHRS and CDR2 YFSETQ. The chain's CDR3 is CASSWGDSYNEQFF. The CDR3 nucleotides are TGCGCCAGCAGCTGGGGGGACAGTTACAATGAGCAGTTCTTC.

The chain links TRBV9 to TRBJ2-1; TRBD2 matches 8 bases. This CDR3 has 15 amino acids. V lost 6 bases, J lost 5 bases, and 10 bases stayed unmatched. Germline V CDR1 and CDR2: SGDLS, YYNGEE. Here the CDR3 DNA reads TGTGCCAGCAAGCCGGAAGCGGGGGACCACAATGAGCAGTTCTTC. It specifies CASKPEAGDHNEQFF. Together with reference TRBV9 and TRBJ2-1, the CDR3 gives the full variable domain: DSGVTQTPKHLITATGQRVTLRCSPRSGDLSVYWYQQSLDQGLQFLIQYYNGEERAKGNILERFSAQQFPDLHSELNLSSLELGDSALYFCASKPEAGDHNEQFFGPGTRLTVL.

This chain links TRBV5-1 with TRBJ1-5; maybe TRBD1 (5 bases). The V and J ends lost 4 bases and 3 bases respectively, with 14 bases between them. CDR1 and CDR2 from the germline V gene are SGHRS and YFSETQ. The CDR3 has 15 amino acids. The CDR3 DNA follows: TGCGCCAGCAGCCTCGAGGCAGGGCTCAATCAGCCCCAGCATTTT. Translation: CASSLEAGLNQPQHF.

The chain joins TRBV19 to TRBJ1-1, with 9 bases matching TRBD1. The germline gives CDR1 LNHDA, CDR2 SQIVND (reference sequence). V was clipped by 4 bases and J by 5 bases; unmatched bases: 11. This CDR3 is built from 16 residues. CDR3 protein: CASSTTGGVPGTEAFF. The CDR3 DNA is TGTGCCAGTAGTACTACAGGGGGCGTCCCAGGTACTGAAGCTTTCTTT.

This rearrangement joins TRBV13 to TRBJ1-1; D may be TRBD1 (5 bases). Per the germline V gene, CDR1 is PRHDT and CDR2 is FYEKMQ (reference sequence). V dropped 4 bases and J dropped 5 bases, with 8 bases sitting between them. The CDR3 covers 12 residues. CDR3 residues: CASSWQGTEAFF. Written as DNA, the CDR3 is TGTGCCAGCAGCTGGCAGGGTACTGAAGCTTTCTTT.

For the CDR3, the DNA is TGTGCCAGCAGTTTGCTTCCTAGCGGATCCTACGAGCAGTACTTC. Amino acids: CASSLLPSGSYEQYF. V gene TRBV28 combines with J gene TRBJ2-7, with TRBD2 matching 7 bases. The germline gives CDR1 MDHEN, CDR2 SYDVKM. The CDR3 spans 15 residues. With V trimmed by 3 bases and J by 1 base, 6 bases remained unmatched.

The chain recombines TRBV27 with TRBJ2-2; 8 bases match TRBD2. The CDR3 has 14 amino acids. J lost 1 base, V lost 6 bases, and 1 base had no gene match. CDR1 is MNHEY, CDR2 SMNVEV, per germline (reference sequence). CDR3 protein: CASRLAENTGELFF. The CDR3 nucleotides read TGTGCCAGCAGACTAGCGGAGAACACCGGGGAGCTGTTTTTT.

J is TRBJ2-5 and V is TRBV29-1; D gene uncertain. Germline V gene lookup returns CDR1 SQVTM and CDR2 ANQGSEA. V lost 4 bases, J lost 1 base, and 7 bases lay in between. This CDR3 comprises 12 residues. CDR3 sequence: CSVASSQETQYF. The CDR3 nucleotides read TGCAGCGTTGCGAGTTCCCAAGAGACCCAGTACTTC. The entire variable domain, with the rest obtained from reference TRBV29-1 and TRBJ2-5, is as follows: SAVISQKPSRDICQRGTSLTIQCQVDSQVTMMFWYRQQPGQSLTLIATANQGSEATYESGFVIDKFPISRPNLTFSTLTVSNMSPEDSSIYLCSVASSQETQYFGPGTRLLVL.

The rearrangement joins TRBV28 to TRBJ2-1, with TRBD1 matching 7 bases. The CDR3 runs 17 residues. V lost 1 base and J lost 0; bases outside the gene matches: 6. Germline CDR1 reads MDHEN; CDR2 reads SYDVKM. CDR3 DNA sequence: TGTGCCAGCAGTTTATTCGGGGACAGTAGCTCCTACAATGAGCAGTTCTTC. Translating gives CASSLFGDSSSYNEQFF. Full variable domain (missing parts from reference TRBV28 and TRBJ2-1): DVKVTQSSRYLVKRTGEKVFLECVQDMDHENMFWYRQDPGLGLRLIYFSYDVKMKEKGDIPEGYSVSREKKERFSLILESASTNQTSMYLCASSLFGDSSSYNEQFFGPGTRLTVL.

Here the CDR3 reads CASSSLVDEQFF. CDR3 in DNA: TGTGCCAGCAGCTCTTTAGTGGATGAGCAGTTCTTC. The rearrangement uses TRBV14 and TRBJ2-1; no clear D. Germline values: CDR1 SGHDN, CDR2 FVKESK. The CDR3 extends over 12 amino acids. Trimming left V 5 bases short and J 8 bases short, with 10 bases between.

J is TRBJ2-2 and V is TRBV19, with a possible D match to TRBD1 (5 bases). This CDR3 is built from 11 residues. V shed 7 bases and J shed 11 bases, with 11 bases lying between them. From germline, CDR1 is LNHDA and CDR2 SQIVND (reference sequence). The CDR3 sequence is CASTLGVELFF. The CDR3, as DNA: TGTGCCAGTACCCTAGGGGTTGAGCTGTTTTTT.

The CDR3 loop is CAISEMRDTTYNEQFF. CDR3 sequence (DNA): TGTGCCATCAGTGAGATGAGGGACACCACTTACAATGAGCAGTTCTTC. The chain has TRBV10-3 and TRBJ2-1; D is perhaps TRBD1 (6 bases). This CDR3 contains 16 residues. Germline V CDR1 and CDR2: ENHRY, SYGVKD. The ends were cut back, 2 bases at V and 4 bases at J, with 15 bases in the middle.

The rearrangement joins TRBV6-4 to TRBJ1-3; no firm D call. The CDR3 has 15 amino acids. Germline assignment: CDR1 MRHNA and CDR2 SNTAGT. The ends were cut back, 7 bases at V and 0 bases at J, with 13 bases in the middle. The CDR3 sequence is CASTQEGPSGNTIYF. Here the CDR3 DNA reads TGTGCCAGCACCCAGGAGGGCCCCTCTGGAAACACCATATATTTT.

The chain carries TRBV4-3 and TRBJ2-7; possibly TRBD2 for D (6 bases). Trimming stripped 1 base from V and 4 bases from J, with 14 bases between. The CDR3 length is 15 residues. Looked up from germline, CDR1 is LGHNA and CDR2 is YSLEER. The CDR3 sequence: CASSQVWGDHYEQYF. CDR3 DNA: TGCGCCAGCAGCCAAGTTTGGGGGGACCATTACGAGCAGTACTTC.

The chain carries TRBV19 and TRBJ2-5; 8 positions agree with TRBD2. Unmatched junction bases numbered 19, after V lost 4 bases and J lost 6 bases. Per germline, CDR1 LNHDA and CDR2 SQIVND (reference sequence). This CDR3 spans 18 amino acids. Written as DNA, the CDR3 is TGTGCCAGTAGTAACTCTGGGGAAGCGGGGGTGACTAGGAAGACCCAGTACTTC. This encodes CASSNSGEAGVTRKTQYF.

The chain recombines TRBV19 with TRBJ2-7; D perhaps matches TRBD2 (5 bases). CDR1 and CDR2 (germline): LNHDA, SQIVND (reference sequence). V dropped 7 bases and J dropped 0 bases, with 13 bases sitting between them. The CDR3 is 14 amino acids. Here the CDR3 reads CASTLTGSSYEQYF. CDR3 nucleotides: TGTGCCAGTACCCTGACGGGGAGCTCCTACGAGCAGTACTTC.

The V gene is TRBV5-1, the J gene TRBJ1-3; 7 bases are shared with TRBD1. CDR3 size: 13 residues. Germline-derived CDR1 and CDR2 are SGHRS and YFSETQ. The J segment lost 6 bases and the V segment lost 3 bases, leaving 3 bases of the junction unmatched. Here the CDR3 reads CASSSGQANTIYF. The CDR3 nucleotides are TGCGCCAGCAGCTCCGGACAGGCAAACACCATATATTTT.

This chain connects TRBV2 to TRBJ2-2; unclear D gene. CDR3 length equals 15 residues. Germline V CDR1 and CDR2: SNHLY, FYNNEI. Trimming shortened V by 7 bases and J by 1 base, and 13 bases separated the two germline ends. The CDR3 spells CASNRGSGNTGELFF. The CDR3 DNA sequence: TGTGCCAGCAATCGTGGATCGGGGAACACCGGGGAGCTGTTTTTT.